These 6 T cell receptor beta chains originate from one sample sequenced in a study of blood T cell repertoires in COVID-19. TCRdb's table, derived via immunoSEQ multiplex PCR, lists solely in-frame clones and lacks some. The table includes about 160,000 clones, over 75% detected once. Sequenced: PBMCs or T cells enriched from blood (not recorded which). The receptors shown here come from a woman between 40 and 50 years old with acute COVID-19.

V gene TRBV2 combines with J gene TRBJ1-2; no clear D gene. Trimming stripped 0 bases from V and 2 bases from J, with 7 bases between. The CDR3 consists of 14 residues. Germline CDR1 reads SNHLY; CDR2 reads FYNNEI. Here the CDR3 DNA reads TGTGCCAGCAGTGAAGCGAGGCGGAACTATGGCTACACCTTC. It codes for CASSEARRNYGYTF.

V is TRBV5-1 and J is TRBJ2-1, with D uncertain. The CDR3 length is 16 residues. V was cut by 0 bases and J by 0 bases, with 10 bases left in between. From germline, CDR1 is SGHRS and CDR2 YFSETQ. The CDR3 is CASSLAPQDSYNEQFF. The DNA of the CDR3 is TGCGCCAGCAGCTTGGCCCCCCAGGACTCCTACAATGAGCAGTTCTTC.

The chain joins TRBV6-1 to TRBJ1-5; perhaps TRBD1 as D (6 bases). Germline assignment: CDR1 MNHNS and CDR2 SASEGT. The CDR3 has 16 amino acids. Deletions cut 3 bases from V and 5 bases from J, with 17 bases between. CDR3 sequence (DNA): TGTGCCAGCAGTGACGCGCGTACAGGGTCACATCAGCCCCAGCATTTT. Amino acids: CASSDARTGSHQPQHF.

The chain combines TRBV10-2 with TRBJ2-1; weak D call: TRBD2 (5 bases). Per the germline V gene, CDR1 is WSHSY and CDR2 is SAAADI. With 1 base removed from V and 7 bases from J, the gap between germline ends came to 11 bases. This CDR3 comprises 14 residues. CDR3 sequence: CASSEFASKNEQFF. In nucleotides, the CDR3 is TGCGCCAGCAGTGAGTTCGCTAGCAAAAATGAGCAGTTCTTC.

This chain uses TRBV7-9 with TRBJ2-1; tentatively, D is TRBD1 (6 bases). This CDR3 spans 13 amino acids. Per the germline V gene, CDR1 is SEHNR and CDR2 is FQNEAQ (reference sequence). Between the trimmed V and J ends, which lost 6 bases and 8 bases, there was a span of 14 bases. The CDR3 here is CASRARGGDEQFF. The CDR3 DNA sequence: TGTGCCAGCAGGGCCAGGGGCGGTGATGAGCAGTTCTTC.

In this sample, this clone turned up a few times. V gene TRBV10-1 combines with J gene TRBJ2-3; D may be TRBD2 (5 bases). This CDR3 has 17 residues. CDR1 WNHNN and CDR2 SYGVQD come from the germline V gene (reference sequence). V lost 7 bases to trimming and J lost 2 bases, with 22 bases between them. The CDR3 sequence: CASTSRERLPLTDTQYF. The CDR3 nucleotides are TGCGCCAGCACCTCGAGGGAGAGGCTTCCTCTCACAGATACGCAGTATTTT.